Presented here are 15 T cell receptor beta chains from one specimen sequenced in a study of blood T cell repertoires in COVID-19. TCRdb's copy holds only in-frame clones and misses some; the assay was immunoSEQ multiplex PCR. The sample has approximately 100,000 clones, about 88% seen once. Sequences were obtained from peripheral blood. Every receptor here comes from a human donor in a cohort sampled during active COVID-19.

The V and J genes are TRBV27 and TRBJ2-7, with 8 bases aligning to TRBD1. The germline CDR1 and CDR2 sequences are MNHEY and SMNVEV (reference sequence). This CDR3 comprises 15 residues. Trimming removed 3 bases from V and 5 bases from J; junction bases left unmatched: 9. The CDR3 DNA is TGTGCCAGCAGTTTCGCCCGGACAGGGCACCACGAGCAGTACTTC. Its protein is CASSFARTGHHEQYF.

The J gene is TRBJ2-5, the V gene TRBV3-1 (or the pseudogene TRBV3-2), with TRBD1 as a possible D gene (5 bases). CDR3 size: 14 residues. V lost 4 bases and J lost 0, with 9 bases in between. The germline V gene has CDR1 LGHDT and CDR2 YNNKEL (reference sequence). The DNA for the CDR3 is TGTGCCAGCAGCCCACGGACAAACCAAGAGACCCAGTACTTC. Protein product: CASSPRTNQETQYF.

The rearrangement joins TRBV7-9 to TRBJ2-5; a weak D match, TRBD1 (5 bases). V lost 3 bases, J lost 3 bases, and 11 bases lay in between. CDR3 length: 14 amino acids. CDR1 SEHNR and CDR2 FQNEAQ come from the germline V gene (reference sequence). For the CDR3, the DNA is TGTGCCAGCAGCTTTCCGCCAGGGAAAGAGACCCAGTACTTC. Translating gives CASSFPPGKETQYF.

This chain uses TRBV19 with TRBJ2-2, with 7 bases that match TRBD2. This CDR3 is 16 amino acids long. The germline V gene has CDR1 LNHDA and CDR2 SQIVND (reference sequence). V shed 7 bases, J shed 7 bases, and the junction held 15 bases outside the gene matches. The CDR3 nucleotides read TGTGCCAGTACCGCGCTCGAGGGCGGGGGAGACGGGGAGCTGTTTTTT. It specifies CASTALEGGGDGELFF.

The rearrangement links TRBV19 to TRBJ2-1; tentative D call: TRBD1 (5 bases). The germline CDR1 and CDR2 sequences are LNHDA and SQIVND (reference sequence). The CDR3 totals 15 residues. V gave up 6 bases and J gave up 0 bases, with 12 bases separating them. The CDR3 sequence: CASRPSGASYNEQFF. The CDR3, as DNA: TGTGCCAGTAGGCCGAGTGGGGCCTCCTACAATGAGCAGTTCTTC.

This chain connects TRBV5-1 to TRBJ2-7; maybe TRBD2 (6 bases). Germline V lookup: CDR1 SGHRS, CDR2 YFSETQ. V shed 0 bases and J shed 3 bases, with 10 bases lying between them. This CDR3 has 14 amino acids. CDR3 nucleotide sequence: TGCGCCAGCAGCTTGGCGGAGGGCTTCTACGAGCAGTACTTC. It is translated as CASSLAEGFYEQYF. The entire variable domain, with the rest obtained from reference TRBV5-1 and TRBJ2-7, is as follows: KAGVTQTPRYLIKTRGQQVTLSCSPISGHRSVSWYQQTPGQGLQFLFEYFSETQRNKGNFPGRFSGRQFSNSRSEMNVSTLELGDSALYLCASSLAEGFYEQYFGPGTRLTVT.

In the case of this clone: Other DNA sequences in the sample encode the same CDR3. This sequence joins TRBV4-1 and TRBJ2-7, with TRBD2 matching 8 bases. CDR1 and CDR2 (germline): MGHRA, YSYEKL. CDR3 length: 16 amino acids. The J segment lost 2 bases and the V segment lost 1 base, leaving 7 bases of the junction unmatched. As DNA, the CDR3 is TGCGCCAGCAGCCAAGCCCGTACTAGCGGAACCTACGAGCAGTACTTC. Protein: CASSQARTSGTYEQYF.

The rearrangement joins TRBV15 to TRBJ2-1; 12 nucleotides agree with TRBD2. Germline CDR1 is LNHNV and CDR2 is YYDKDF (reference sequence). This CDR3 is 18 amino acids long. Unmatched junction bases numbered 13, after V lost 0 bases and J lost 10 bases. The CDR3 DNA is TGTGCCACCAGCAGAGATATGACTAGCGGGGGCCCCCGAGGAGAGCAGTTCTTC. Translating it yields CATSRDMTSGGPRGEQFF.

The chain has TRBV28 and TRBJ2-7; TRBD1 matches 10 bases. The germline V gene encodes CDR1 MDHEN and CDR2 SYDVKM. V gave up 10 bases and J gave up 7 bases; unmatched junction bases: 13. The CDR3 runs 14 residues. CDR3 in amino acids: CATAGTGASLEQYF. The CDR3 DNA sequence: TGTGCCACCGCCGGGACAGGGGCATCATTGGAGCAGTACTTC.

This clone was counted between two and nine times. This chain joins TRBV28 and TRBJ2-7, with 8 bases identical to TRBD1. CDR3 length: 16 residues. J was trimmed by 4 bases and V by 1 base; bases with no gene match: 9. Germline assignment: CDR1 MDHEN and CDR2 SYDVKM. The CDR3 loop is CASSLLPPQGAYEQYF. In nucleotides, the CDR3 is TGTGCCAGCAGTTTATTACCTCCGCAGGGGGCTTACGAGCAGTACTTC.

This chain links TRBV6-5 with TRBJ2-1, with TRBD2 as a possible D gene (5 bases). From germline, CDR1 is MNHEY and CDR2 SVGAGI. CDR3 length: 14 residues. Trimming pared 11 bases from V and 3 bases from J, leaving 17 bases between. The CDR3 loop reads CAAGGQPSYNEQFF. As DNA, the CDR3 is TGTGCCGCAGGCGGGCAGCCCAGCTACAATGAGCAGTTCTTC.

This rearrangement joins TRBV9 to TRBJ2-7, with a tentative D call TRBD1 (5 bases). Trimming removed 3 bases from V and 0 bases from J, with 10 bases in between. This CDR3 has 14 amino acids. Germline CDR1 SGDLS, CDR2 YYNGEE. The chain's CDR3 is CASSAGLSSYEQYF. CDR3 nucleotide sequence: TGTGCCAGCAGCGCAGGGTTATCCTCCTACGAGCAGTACTTC.

As for this clone: Other DNA sequences of this sample code for an identical CDR3. CDR3 nucleotide sequence: TGCGCCAGCAGCTTACAGGGGGCGGACTATGGCTACACCTTC. It encodes CASSLQGADYGYTF. The V and J genes are TRBV5-1 and TRBJ1-2, with 9 bases identical to TRBD1. CDR1 SGHRS and CDR2 YFSETQ come from the germline V gene. The trim removed 2 bases at V and 3 bases at J, leaving 2 bases unmatched. CDR3 size: 14 residues.

The chain couples TRBV30 to TRBJ1-3, with D unclear. The V and J ends lost 5 bases and 7 bases respectively, with 9 bases between them. The germline V gene has CDR1 GTSNPN and CDR2 SVGIG (reference sequence). There are 11 residues in the CDR3. The CDR3 loop is CAWGFENTIYF. The CDR3, as DNA: TGTGCCTGGGGGTTTGAGAACACCATATATTTT.

V is TRBV28 and J is TRBJ2-7; 7 bases align to TRBD1. This CDR3 region has 17 residues. Germline V lookup: CDR1 MDHEN, CDR2 SYDVKM. The V segment lost 5 bases and the J segment 3 bases; nucleotides outside the gene matches: 16. The DNA for the CDR3 is TGTGCCAGCAGTGGATACGGTACCGACAGGGATTACTACGAGCAGTACTTC. It yields the protein CASSGYGTDRDYYEQYF.